In its sample, the clone carrying this T cell receptor beta chain was seen a few times. The sample originates from a study of blood T cell repertoires in COVID-19. Overall study context: Both acute and convalescent COVID-19 samples were obtained from the United States, Italy and Spain. In each case, the material was cDNA or gDNA derived from T cells, B-cell-depleted T cells, or PBMCs.

The CDR3 runs 15 residues. V was cut by 3 bases and J by 4 bases, with 13 bases left in between. Germline V gives CDR1 SGHAT, CDR2 FQNNGV. Original processing notes: The authors estimated nucleated cell counts from reference gene primer amplification. This table comes from immunoSEQ multiplex PCR, and its TCRdb copy is limited to in-frame clones, with some not included. The DNA gave D and trimming, while V, J and clone size come from that table. The sample lists 250,000 to 350,000 clones; approximately 90% were seen once. The source material was peripheral blood. The receptor was isolated from a woman aged 45-65 years who had recovered from COVID-19. The gene calls are TRBV11-2 and TRBJ1-5; D is perhaps TRBD1 (6 bases). The CDR3: CASSFRGQPNQPQHF. CDR3 DNA: TGTGCCAGCAGCTTTAGGGGACAACCAAATCAGCCCCAGCATTTT.